Included here is one T cell receptor (beta chain) sequence, with context. Its antigen is not known. The CDR3 is 16 amino acids. Germline CDR1 reads MNHEY; CDR2 reads SVGEGT. V was trimmed by 4 bases and J by 4 bases, leaving 19 bases between them. This entry belongs to a study of T cells in Graves' hyperthyroidism and ophthalmopathy. Overall study context: Blood was drawn when the patient was first diagnosed and still untreated. Study-wide findings and caveats: Median prediction lead before ophthalmopathy onset was 6.5 months with the model.

The CDR3 regions of TCR beta were amplified from RNA transcripts. HTBI primers were used for first-round RT-PCR of the TCR CDR3. TCRdb independently ran MiXCR on the multiplex PCR reads; one entry per CDR3 protein. Of 700,000 to 950,000 distinct CDR3 sequences listed, roughly 32% are singletons. Patients were excluded because of uncontrolled infection, other autoimmune disease, pregnancy or lactation. Diagnoses rested on clinical symptoms, serum thyroxine and TRAb, thyroid ultrasound and orbital computed tomography. The sample comprised blood. The chain couples TRBV6-2 or TRBV6-3 to TRBJ1-2, with TRBD1 as a possible D gene (5 bases). The TCR was taken from a woman aged 40 to 55 with Graves' hyperthyroidism. The CDR3 sequence is CASSSPLRQGGYGYTF. The CDR3 nucleotides are TGTGCCAGCAGTTCCCCCCTTCGGCAGGGCGGCTATGGCTACACCTTC.